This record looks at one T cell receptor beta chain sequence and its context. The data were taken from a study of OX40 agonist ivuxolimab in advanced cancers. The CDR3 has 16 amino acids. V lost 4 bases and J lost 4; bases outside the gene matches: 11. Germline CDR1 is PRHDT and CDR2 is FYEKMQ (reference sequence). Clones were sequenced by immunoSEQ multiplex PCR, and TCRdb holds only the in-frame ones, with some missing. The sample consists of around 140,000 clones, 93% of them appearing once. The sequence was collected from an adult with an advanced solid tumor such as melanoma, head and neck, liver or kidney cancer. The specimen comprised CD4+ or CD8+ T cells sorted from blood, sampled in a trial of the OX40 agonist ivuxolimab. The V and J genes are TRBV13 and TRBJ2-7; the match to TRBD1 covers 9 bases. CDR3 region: CASSSGTGMDVYEQYF. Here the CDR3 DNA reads TGTGCCAGCAGCTCCGGGACAGGGATGGATGTGTACGAGCAGTACTTC.